A single sample gave rise to the 30 T cell receptor beta chains below, sequenced in a study of blood T cell repertoires in COVID-19. Clones were read by immunoSEQ multiplex PCR, and TCRdb kept only the in-frame ones, dropping some. The profile shows roughly 300,000 clones, about nine tenths of them singletons. Sequences were obtained from PBMCs or T cells enriched from blood (not recorded which). These receptors all stem from a woman in her 40s with acute COVID-19.

The chain joins TRBV7-2 to TRBJ2-1; TRBD2 is a possible D gene (5 bases). Germline V gene sequence: CDR1 SGHTA, CDR2 FQGNSA. Trimming shortened V by 0 bases and J by 2 bases, and 8 bases separated the two germline ends. The CDR3 runs to 15 residues. The CDR3 DNA sequence: TGTGCCAGCAGCTTAGCCCGGAGGCCCTACAATGAGCAGTTCTTC. Protein: CASSLARRPYNEQFF.

V and J are TRBV6-4 and TRBJ2-7; 9 bases fit TRBD1. The CDR3 contains 17 residues. Germline CDR1 is MRHNA and CDR2 is SNTAGT. The V and J ends lost 2 bases and 5 bases, in that order; junction bases with no gene match: 13. The CDR3 DNA is TGTGCCAGCAGTGACAATAAAGGACAGGGGTCGGTCCACGAGCAGTACTTC. The encoded protein is CASSDNKGQGSVHEQYF.

The genes are TRBV3-1 (or the pseudogene TRBV3-2) and TRBJ1-1; D is undetermined. The V end lost 2 bases, the J end lost 1 base, and 5 bases lay between the germline ends. From germline, CDR1 is LGHDT and CDR2 YNNKEL (reference sequence). The CDR3 sequence is 13 residues long. CDR3 region: CASSQNSNTEAFF. CDR3 DNA sequence: TGTGCCAGCAGCCAAAACTCGAACACTGAAGCTTTCTTT.

The chain recombines TRBV4-3 with TRBJ2-2; 9 bases fit TRBD2. This CDR3 contains 18 residues. The trim removed 0 bases at V and 1 base at J, leaving 6 bases unmatched. Germline assignment: CDR1 LGHNA and CDR2 YSLEER. The CDR3 loop is CASSQDRATSGNTGELFF. DNA of the CDR3: TGCGCCAGCAGCCAAGATAGGGCGACTAGCGGGAACACCGGGGAGCTGTTTTTT.

The genes are TRBV4-1 and TRBJ1-1; maybe TRBD1 (5 bases). From germline, CDR1 is MGHRA and CDR2 YSYEKL. Trimming took 1 base from V and 0 from J, leaving 12 bases between them. The CDR3 is made up of 16 amino acids. This chain's CDR3 is CASSQVQGGMNTEAFF. CDR3 nucleotide sequence: TGCGCCAGCAGCCAAGTGCAGGGAGGAATGAACACTGAAGCTTTCTTT.

This clone was seen a few times. The chain couples TRBV12-5 to TRBJ2-7, with TRBD1 matching 8 bases. The CDR3 length is 19 residues. The junction had 21 bases not matched to a gene; V was cut back by 2 bases and J by 6 bases. CDR1 LGHNT and CDR2 FRNRAP come from the germline V gene. CDR3 in amino acids: CASGLLGPGQGKVRSEQYF. DNA for the CDR3: TGTGCTAGTGGTTTGCTAGGCCCCGGACAGGGTAAAGTCCGGAGCGAGCAGTACTTC.

The V gene is TRBV18, the J gene TRBJ1-4, with D perhaps TRBD1 (6 bases). The V end was cut by 6 bases, the J end by 5 bases, with 13 bases between. CDR1 is KGHSH, CDR2 LQKENI, per germline. The CDR3 is 14 residues long. CDR3 region: CASSLSQGNEKLFF. CDR3 nucleotides: TGTGCCAGCTCCCTCAGCCAGGGGAATGAAAAACTGTTTTTT.

This clone has just one count. This sequence joins TRBV7-9 and TRBJ1-1, with no clear D. Trimming cost V 3 bases and J 4 bases, with 12 bases left between them. The CDR3 runs to 14 residues. Germline CDR1 is SEHNR and CDR2 is FQNEAQ (reference sequence). The CDR3 sequence: CASSFPAGGTEAFF. CDR3 in DNA: TGTGCCAGCAGCTTCCCAGCAGGTGGCACTGAAGCTTTCTTT. The full variable domain, rest sourced from reference TRBV7-9 and TRBJ1-1, is DTGVSQNPRHKITKRGQNVTFRCDPISEHNRLYWYRQTLGQGPEFLTYFQNEAQLEKSRLLSDRFSAERPKGSFSTLEIQRTEQGDSAMYLCASSFPAGGTEAFFGQGTRLTVV.

The CDR3 here is CASSPGGLSTEAFF. Here the CDR3 DNA reads TGTGCCAGCTCCCCCGGGGGGCTTAGCACTGAAGCTTTCTTT. The rearrangement uses TRBV7-3 and TRBJ1-1, with D possibly matching TRBD1 (6 bases). The germline V gene has CDR1 SGHTA and CDR2 FQGTGA. V was pared by 8 bases and J by 4 bases, with 17 bases between. The CDR3 loop spans 14 amino acids.

V usage is TRBV7-2 and J usage is TRBJ1-2, with 11 bases identical to TRBD1. CDR3 length: 15 amino acids. V was clipped by 5 bases and J by 8 bases; unmatched bases: 10. From germline, CDR1 is SGHTA and CDR2 FQGNSA. DNA for the CDR3: TGTGCCAGCAGCCCCCGGACAGGGGGCTATAACGGCTACACCTTC. Protein product: CASSPRTGGYNGYTF. The whole variable domain, remainder taken from reference TRBV7-2 and TRBJ1-2, is GAGVSQSPSNKVTEKGKDVELRCDPISGHTALYWYRQSLGQGLEFLIYFQGNSAPDKSGLPSDRFSAERTGGSVSTLTIQRTQQEDSAVYLCASSPRTGGYNGYTFGSGTRLTVV.

The chain employs TRBV24-1 and TRBJ1-6; D possibly corresponds to TRBD1 (5 bases). V was cut by 5 bases and J by 15 bases, with 28 bases left in between. Germline lookup yields CDR1 KGHDR and CDR2 SFDVKD. The length of the CDR3 is 17 residues. The CDR3 sequence: CATSAGLGGKNCRVLHF. The CDR3 bases are TGTGCCACCAGTGCCGGTCTCGGGGGGAAAAATTGCCGGGTCCTCCACTTT.

The chain employs TRBV5-6 and TRBJ2-1, with 9 bases lining up with TRBD2. The CDR3 is 14 residues long. Unmatched junction bases numbered 7, after V lost 2 bases and J lost 10 bases. In germline, CDR1 is SGHDT, CDR2 YYEEEE. This chain's CDR3 is CASSLAGGPSEQFF. The DNA of the CDR3 is TGTGCCAGCAGCTTAGCGGGAGGCCCCAGCGAGCAGTTCTTC. The variable domain in full, with the rest retrieved from reference TRBV5-6 and TRBJ2-1, is DAGVTQSPTHLIKTRGQQVTLRCSPKSGHDTVSWYQQALGQGPQFIFQYYEEEERQRGNFPDRFSGHQFPNYSSELNVNALLLGDSALYLCASSLAGGPSEQFFGPGTRLTVL.

The rearrangement links TRBV5-4 to TRBJ2-2, with D maybe TRBD2 (6 bases). V was clipped by 4 bases and J by 4 bases, with 20 bases between them. The CDR3 runs 17 residues. Germline V gives CDR1 SGHNT, CDR2 YYREEE (reference sequence). CDR3 protein: CASSPPPGLLGTGELFF. In DNA, the CDR3 is TGTGCCAGCAGCCCTCCCCCGGGACTTCTCGGCACCGGGGAGCTGTTTTTT.

The rearrangement uses TRBV2 and TRBJ1-2; D may be TRBD1 (6 bases). The germline gives CDR1 SNHLY, CDR2 FYNNEI. Trimming stripped 0 bases from V and 8 bases from J, with 13 bases between. The CDR3 is made up of 14 amino acids. The CDR3 nucleotides are TGTGCCAGCAGTGAAGCAATACAGGGTGGAGGCTACACCTTC. Residues: CASSEAIQGGGYTF.

This chain connects TRBV28 to TRBJ1-4; 8 bases are shared with TRBD1. The V segment lost 5 bases and the J segment 6 bases; nucleotides outside the gene matches: 8. This CDR3 is 15 amino acids long. The germline V gene encodes CDR1 MDHEN and CDR2 SYDVKM. The CDR3 loop reads CASSEEDRADEKLFF. CDR3 bases: TGTGCCAGCAGTGAGGAGGACAGGGCCGATGAAAAACTGTTTTTT.

This chain links TRBV19 with TRBJ1-4, with unresolved D. Germline CDR1 and CDR2: LNHDA and SQIVND (reference sequence). This CDR3 is 15 amino acids long. Trimming removed 1 base at V and 3 bases at J, with 9 bases between. CDR3 nucleotide sequence: TGTGCCAGTAGTATAGGAACGGAGCCTAATGAAAAACTGTTTTTT. Protein sequence: CASSIGTEPNEKLFF. The full variable domain, with the rest looked up from reference TRBV19 and TRBJ1-4, is DGGITQSPKYLFRKEGQNVTLSCEQNLNHDAMYWYRQDPGQGLRLIYYSQIVNDFQKGDIAEGYSVSREKKESFPLTVTSAQKNPTAFYLCASSIGTEPNEKLFFGSGTQLSVL.

The rearrangement uses TRBV2 and TRBJ2-1; a possible D gene is TRBD2 (7 bases). V was cut by 0 bases and J by 6 bases, with 15 bases left in between. The CDR3 sequence is 16 residues long. The V gene's germline CDR1 is SNHLY and CDR2 FYNNEI. CDR3 nucleotide sequence: TGTGCCAGCAGTGAAGCGGGGGGGACATACCTCAATGAGCAGTTCTTC. Residues: CASSEAGGTYLNEQFF.

This chain connects TRBV7-3 to TRBJ2-1, with D possibly matching TRBD2 (6 bases). From germline, CDR1 is SGHTA and CDR2 FQGTGA. Deletions cut 0 bases from V and 7 bases from J, with 13 bases between. The CDR3 extends over 15 amino acids. The CDR3 spells CASSLTGSSGNEQFF. In DNA form, the CDR3 reads TGTGCCAGCAGCTTAACGGGATCCAGCGGGAATGAGCAGTTCTTC.

The J gene is TRBJ1-1, the V gene TRBV2; 7 bases fit TRBD1. Germline-derived CDR1 and CDR2 are SNHLY and FYNNEI. CDR3 length equals 15 residues. The V gene end was trimmed by 6 bases and the J gene end by 2 bases; junction bases not matched to a gene: 9. The CDR3 DNA reads as TGTGCCAGCAGGATATATGGACAGGCCAACACTGAAGCTTTCTTT. Translation gives CASRIYGQANTEAFF.

This clone was found once. The V call is TRBV19, the J call TRBJ2-2, with TRBD1 identical over 10 bases. Germline V gene data show CDR1 as LNHDA and CDR2 as SQIVND (reference sequence). J was trimmed by 5 bases and V by 6 bases; bases with no gene match: 6. The CDR3 consists of 15 residues. In DNA, the CDR3 is TGTGCCAGTAGGCGCGGACAGGGGGGGACCGGGGAGCTGTTTTTT. Encoded protein: CASRRGQGGTGELFF. The full variable domain, with the rest looked up from reference TRBV19 and TRBJ2-2, is DGGITQSPKYLFRKEGQNVTLSCEQNLNHDAMYWYRQDPGQGLRLIYYSQIVNDFQKGDIAEGYSVSREKKESFPLTVTSAQKNPTAFYLCASRRGQGGTGELFFGEGSRLTVL.

The V call is TRBV28, the J call TRBJ1-5; unclear D gene. Germline V gene lookup returns CDR1 MDHEN and CDR2 SYDVKM. CDR3 size: 15 residues. V dropped 3 bases and J dropped 1 base, with 10 bases sitting between them. The CDR3 loop reads CASSLPSRSNQPQHF. CDR3 coding DNA: TGTGCCAGCAGTTTGCCTAGTAGGAGCAATCAGCCCCAGCATTTT.

The V and J genes are TRBV28 and TRBJ2-1; 10 bases agree with TRBD2. The length of the CDR3 is 12 residues. CDR1 is MDHEN, CDR2 SYDVKM, per germline. The V gene end was trimmed by 6 bases and the J gene end by 13 bases; junction bases not matched to a gene: 6. CDR3 bases: TGTGCCAGCAGAAAGACTAGCGGGCTACAGTTCTTC. The encoded protein is CASRKTSGLQFF.

As concerns this clone: The junction does not match germline at one end; this may be a read error. Within the sample, other DNA sequences also encode this same CDR3. V and J are TRBV4-1 and TRBJ2-7, with TRBD2 matching 7 bases. Germline CDR1 MGHRA, CDR2 YSYEKL. The CDR3 consists of 17 residues. The CDR3 here is CASSQDWEGPSSYEQYF. Written as DNA, the CDR3 is TGCGCCAGCAGCCAAGATTGGGAGGGACCAAGCTCCTATGAGCAGTACTTC.

In its sample, this clone was seen a few times. V gene TRBV6-5 combines with J gene TRBJ1-1; no definite D call. This CDR3 spans 15 amino acids. Germline lookup yields CDR1 MNHEY and CDR2 SVGAGI. Trimming shortened V by 0 bases and J by 4 bases, and 12 bases separated the two germline ends. The CDR3 region has the DNA TGTGCCAGCAGTTACTCGGAGAGGGCTATCACTGAAGCTTTCTTT. Its protein is CASSYSERAITEAFF.

This chain uses TRBV7-6 with TRBJ2-7, with 10 bases that match TRBD1. The junction had 3 bases not matched to a gene; V was cut back by 10 bases and J by 3 bases. In germline, CDR1 is SGHVS, CDR2 FNYEAQ. The CDR3 covers 12 residues. CDR3 nucleotide sequence: TGTGCCACCGGGACAGGGGTCTACGAGCAGTACTTC. This codes for CATGTGVYEQYF.

The rearrangement links TRBV2 to TRBJ1-5; 7 nucleotides line up with TRBD1. This CDR3 comprises 15 residues. With V trimmed by 3 bases and J by 4 bases, 6 bases remained unmatched. Germline assignment: CDR1 SNHLY and CDR2 FYNNEI. DNA for the CDR3: TGTGCCAGCAGTGACCCAGGCAGGGGGAATCAGCCCCAGCATTTT. It yields the protein CASSDPGRGNQPQHF. The full variable domain, rest sourced from reference TRBV2 and TRBJ1-5, is EPEVTQTPSHQVTQMGQEVILRCVPISNHLYFYWYRQILGQKVEFLVSFYNNEISEKSEIFDDQFSVERPDGSNFTLKIRSTKLEDSAMYFCASSDPGRGNQPQHFGDGTRLSIL.

This chain connects TRBV7-9 to TRBJ1-1, with 7 nucleotides matching TRBD1. The CDR3 spans 16 residues. J lost 0 bases, V lost 6 bases, and 10 bases had no gene match. In germline, CDR1 is SEHNR, CDR2 FQNEAQ (reference sequence). The DNA of the CDR3 is TGTGCCAGCAGTTATCAACAGGGGTGGATGAACACTGAAGCTTTCTTT. This sequence encodes CASSYQQGWMNTEAFF.

The V call is TRBV11-3, the J call TRBJ2-2, with D possibly being TRBD2 (6 bases). Trimming cost V 6 bases and J 4 bases, with 18 bases left between them. CDR3 length: 16 amino acids. Germline CDR1 reads SGHNT; CDR2 reads YENEEA. CDR3 in DNA: TGTGCCAGCAGGGGGAGGTCGGCATCGGTCACCGGGGAGCTGTTTTTT. It codes for CASRGRSASVTGELFF.

The V call is TRBV5-6, the J call TRBJ2-7; 12 bases map to TRBD1. The J segment lost 6 bases and the V segment lost 3 bases, leaving 13 bases of the junction unmatched. Germline V gene lookup returns CDR1 SGHDT and CDR2 YYEEEE. The CDR3 consists of 17 residues. Here the CDR3 reads CASSSGTGGAFGVEQYF. CDR3 DNA sequence: TGTGCCAGCAGCTCAGGGACAGGGGGCGCGTTTGGAGTCGAGCAGTACTTC.

The chain joins TRBV9 to TRBJ1-3; 9 bases agree with TRBD1. Trimming cost V 3 bases and J 11 bases; bases outside gene matches: 15. Germline CDR1 reads SGDLS; CDR2 reads YYNGEE. This CDR3 has 16 amino acids. The CDR3 DNA sequence: TGTGCCAGCAGCGAAGGTATTGGGACAGGGACACTGGCCATATATTTT. Protein: CASSEGIGTGTLAIYF. The whole variable domain, remainder taken from reference TRBV9 and TRBJ1-3, is DSGVTQTPKHLITATGQRVTLRCSPRSGDLSVYWYQQSLDQGLQFLIQYYNGEERAKGNILERFSAQQFPDLHSELNLSSLELGDSALYFCASSEGIGTGTLAIYFGEGSWLTVV.